The clone carrying this TCR beta chain was detected only a few times. These data come from a study of somatic mutations in cytotoxic T cells in rheumatoid arthritis. Produced via immunoSEQ multiplex PCR; TCRdb's table is partial and in-frame only. This sample has 10,000 or so clones, with over 55% found just once. Germline V gene sequence: CDR1 MNHNS, CDR2 SASEGT. This CDR3 has 14 amino acids. The clonotype comes from an adult with rheumatoid arthritis. The specimen sequenced was CD8+ T cells sorted from blood. The J gene is TRBJ2-7, the V gene TRBV6-1; 9 nucleotides line up with TRBD2. CDR3 sequence (DNA): TGTGGCCTGGGGCTAGCGGGGACCAGTAGAGAGCAGTACTTC. Amino acid sequence: CGLGLAGTSREQYF.